This T cell receptor beta chain was sequenced in a study of shared clonotypes between healthy human individuals. Measured with immunoSEQ multiplex PCR; TCRdb has only the in-frame clones, and not every one. This table holds about 2.3 million clones, approximately 95% found once. The ends were cut back, 0 bases at V and 4 bases at J, with 18 bases in the middle. The CDR3 is 17 amino acids. The germline gives CDR1 MGHRA, CDR2 YSYEKL. This chain joins TRBV4-1 and TRBJ2-5; TRBD1 is a possible D gene (6 bases). The specimen sequenced was naive CD4+ T cells from PBMCs. Indicated subset: CD45RA+ positively selected. The source of this sequence is a man between 18 and 29 years old in good health. Some clones in this sample may be carry-over from other donors' samples. The CDR3 DNA follows: TGCGCCAGCAGCCAAGATAGGGCCAGGGGCGGTGGAGAGACCCAGTACTTC. Translation gives CASSQDRARGGGETQYF.